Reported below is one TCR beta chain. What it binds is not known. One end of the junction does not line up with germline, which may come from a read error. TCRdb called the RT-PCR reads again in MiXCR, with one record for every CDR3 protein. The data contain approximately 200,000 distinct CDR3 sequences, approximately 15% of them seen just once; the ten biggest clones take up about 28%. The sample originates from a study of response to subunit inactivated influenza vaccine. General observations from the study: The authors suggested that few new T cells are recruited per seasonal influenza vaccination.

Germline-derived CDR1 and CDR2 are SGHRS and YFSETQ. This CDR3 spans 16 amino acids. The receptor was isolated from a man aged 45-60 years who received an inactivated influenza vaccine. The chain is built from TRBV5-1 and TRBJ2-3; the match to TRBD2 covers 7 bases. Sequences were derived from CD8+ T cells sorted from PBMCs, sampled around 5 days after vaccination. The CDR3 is CASSALAGTHTDRQYF. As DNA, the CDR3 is TGCGCCAGCAGCGCCTTAGCGGGTACACACACAGATAGGCAGTATTTT.